Detailed here is one T cell receptor (beta chain). Its matching antigen is unknown. The germline gene is not matched at one end of the junction; a read error may be the cause. Hyperthyroidism, newly diagnosed and lasting under 2 months, affected patients aged 18 to 65. Patients were excluded because of uncontrolled infection, other autoimmune disease, pregnancy or lactation. These data come from a study of T cells in Graves' hyperthyroidism and ophthalmopathy. General study points: Through a model of 13 V-J features, ophthalmopathy was separated from stable hyperthyroidism.

In germline, CDR1 is MNHEY, CDR2 SVGAGI. The CDR3 is 14 residues long. Amplified TCR beta CDR3 regions derived from RNA transcripts. HTBI primers were the set used in a first-round RT-PCR of the TCR CDR3. Each CDR3 protein gets one entry after TCRdb re-called the multiplex PCR reads with MiXCR. The profile covers hundreds of thousands of distinct CDR3 sequences, with 35% appearing a single time and less than 35% taken by the ten largest. Specimen: blood. The V and J genes are TRBV6-5 and TRBJ1-1, with D uncertain. This clonotype was obtained from a woman between 35 and 50 years old with Graves' hyperthyroidism. CDR3 coding DNA: TGTGCCAGCAGTTACTCTCTGTTGAACACTGAAGCTTCCTTT. This gives the protein CASSYSLLNTEASF.